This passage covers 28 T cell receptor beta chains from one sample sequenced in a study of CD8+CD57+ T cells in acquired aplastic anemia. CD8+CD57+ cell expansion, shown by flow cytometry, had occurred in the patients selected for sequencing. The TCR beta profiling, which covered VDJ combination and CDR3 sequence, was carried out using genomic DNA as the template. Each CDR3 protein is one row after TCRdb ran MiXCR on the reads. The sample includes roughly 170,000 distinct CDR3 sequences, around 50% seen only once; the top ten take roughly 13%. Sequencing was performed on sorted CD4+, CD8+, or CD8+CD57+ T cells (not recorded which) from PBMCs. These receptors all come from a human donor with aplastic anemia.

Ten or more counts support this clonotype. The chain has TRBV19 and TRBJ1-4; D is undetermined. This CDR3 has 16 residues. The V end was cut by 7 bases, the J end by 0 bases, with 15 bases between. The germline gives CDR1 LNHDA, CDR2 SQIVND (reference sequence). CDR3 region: CASKGGSYSTNEKLFF. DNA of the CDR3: TGTGCCAGTAAGGGTGGCAGCTACTCAACTAATGAAAAACTGTTTTTT. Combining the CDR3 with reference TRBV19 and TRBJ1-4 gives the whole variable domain DGGITQSPKYLFRKEGQNVTLSCEQNLNHDAMYWYRQDPGQGLRLIYYSQIVNDFQKGDIAEGYSVSREKKESFPLTVTSAQKNPTAFYLCASKGGSYSTNEKLFFGSGTQLSVL.

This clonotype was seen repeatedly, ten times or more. As DNA, the CDR3 is TGTGCCAGTAGTATAACAGGGGTGGAGGGTAGCAATCAGCCCCAGCATTTT. Protein: CASSITGVEGSNQPQHF. This rearrangement joins TRBV19 to TRBJ1-5; TRBD1 matches 7 bases. This CDR3 region has 17 residues. J was trimmed by 0 bases and V by 2 bases; bases with no gene match: 7. Germline lookup yields CDR1 LNHDA and CDR2 SQIVND (reference sequence).

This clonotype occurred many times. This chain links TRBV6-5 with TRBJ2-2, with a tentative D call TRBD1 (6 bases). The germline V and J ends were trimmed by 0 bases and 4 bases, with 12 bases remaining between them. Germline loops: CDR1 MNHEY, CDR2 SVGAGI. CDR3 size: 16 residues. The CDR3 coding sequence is TGTGCCAGCAGTTACTCGTACAGGGCCCGCACCGGGGAGCTGTTTTTT. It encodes CASSYSYRARTGELFF.

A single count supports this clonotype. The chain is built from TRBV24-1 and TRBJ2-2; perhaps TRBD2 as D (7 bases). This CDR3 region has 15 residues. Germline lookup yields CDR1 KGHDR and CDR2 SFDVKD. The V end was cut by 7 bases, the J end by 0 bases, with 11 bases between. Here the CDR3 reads CATRGGAANTGELFF. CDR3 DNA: TGTGCCACCAGAGGGGGGGCCGCGAACACCGGGGAGCTGTTTTTT.

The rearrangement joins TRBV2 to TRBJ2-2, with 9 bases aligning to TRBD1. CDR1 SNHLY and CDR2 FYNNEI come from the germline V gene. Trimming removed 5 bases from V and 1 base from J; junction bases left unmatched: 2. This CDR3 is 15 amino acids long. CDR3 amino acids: CASSRDRVNTGELFF. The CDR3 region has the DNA TGTGCCAGCAGTCGGGACAGGGTGAACACCGGGGAGCTGTTTTTT.

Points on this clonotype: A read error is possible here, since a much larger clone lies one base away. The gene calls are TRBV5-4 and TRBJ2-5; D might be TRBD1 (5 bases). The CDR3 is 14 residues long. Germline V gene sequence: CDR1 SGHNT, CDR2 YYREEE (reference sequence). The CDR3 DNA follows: TGTGCCAGCAGCTACACCCAGGGTAGAGAGACCCGGTACTTC. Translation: CASSYTQGRETRYF.

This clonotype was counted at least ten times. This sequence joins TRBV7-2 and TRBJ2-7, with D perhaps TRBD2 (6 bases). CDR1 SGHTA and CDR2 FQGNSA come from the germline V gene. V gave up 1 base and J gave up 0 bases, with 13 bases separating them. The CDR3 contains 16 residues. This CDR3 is CASSLVLREASYEQYF. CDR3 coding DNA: TGTGCCAGCAGCTTAGTCCTCAGGGAGGCCTCCTACGAGCAGTACTTC.

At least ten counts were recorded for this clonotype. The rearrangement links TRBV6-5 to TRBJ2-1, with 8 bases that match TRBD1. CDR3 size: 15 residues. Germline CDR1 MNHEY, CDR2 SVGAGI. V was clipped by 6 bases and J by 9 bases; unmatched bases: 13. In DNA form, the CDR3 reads TGTGCCAGCAGCCTCGGACAGGGTATTAGTACTGAGCAGTTCTTC. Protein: CASSLGQGISTEQFF.

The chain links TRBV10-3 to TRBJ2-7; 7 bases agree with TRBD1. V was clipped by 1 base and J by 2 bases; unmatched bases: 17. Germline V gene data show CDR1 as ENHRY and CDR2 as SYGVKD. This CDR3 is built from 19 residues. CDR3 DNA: TGTGCCATCAGTGAGTTTACCGGGACAGTTATCCTATTCGCCTACGAGCAGTACTTC. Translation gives CAISEFTGTVILFAYEQYF.

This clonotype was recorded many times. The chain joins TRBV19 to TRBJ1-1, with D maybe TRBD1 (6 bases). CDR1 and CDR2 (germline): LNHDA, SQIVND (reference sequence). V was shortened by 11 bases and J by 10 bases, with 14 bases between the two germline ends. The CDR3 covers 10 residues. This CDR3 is CAPRGGRAFF. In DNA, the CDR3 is TGTGCCCCGAGGGGGGGAAGAGCTTTCTTT.

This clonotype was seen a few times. CDR3 in amino acids: CSAALAPTYEQYF. CDR3 nucleotide sequence: TGCAGTGCTGCCCTAGCCCCGACCTACGAGCAGTACTTC. The V gene is TRBV20-1, the J gene TRBJ2-7; D possibly corresponds to TRBD2 (5 bases). CDR1 DFQATT and CDR2 SNEGSKA come from the germline V gene (reference sequence). Trimming took off 5 bases at V and 2 bases at J, with 13 bases between the two ends. This CDR3 comprises 13 residues.

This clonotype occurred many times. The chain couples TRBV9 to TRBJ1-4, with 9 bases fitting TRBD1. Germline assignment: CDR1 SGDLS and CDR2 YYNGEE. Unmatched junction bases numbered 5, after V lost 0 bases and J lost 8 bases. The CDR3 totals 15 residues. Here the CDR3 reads CASSVVPTGGEKLFF. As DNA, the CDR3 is TGTGCCAGCAGCGTAGTTCCGACAGGGGGAGAAAAACTGTTTTTT.

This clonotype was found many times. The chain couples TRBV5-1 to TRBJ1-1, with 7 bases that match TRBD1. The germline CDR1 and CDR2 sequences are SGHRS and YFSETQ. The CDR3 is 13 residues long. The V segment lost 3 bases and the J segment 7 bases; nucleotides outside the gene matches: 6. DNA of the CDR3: TGCGCCAGCAGCTATGAGGACAGGCGTGAAGCTTTCTTT. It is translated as CASSYEDRREAFF.

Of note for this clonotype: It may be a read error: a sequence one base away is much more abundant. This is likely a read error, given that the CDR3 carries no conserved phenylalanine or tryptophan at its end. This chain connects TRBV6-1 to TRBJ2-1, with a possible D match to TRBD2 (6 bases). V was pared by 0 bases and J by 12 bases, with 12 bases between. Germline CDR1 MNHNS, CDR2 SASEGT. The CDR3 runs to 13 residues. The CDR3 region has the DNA TGTGCCAGCAGTGAAGCGCGGGGAGCAGGGCAGTTCCTC. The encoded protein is CASSEARGAGQFL.

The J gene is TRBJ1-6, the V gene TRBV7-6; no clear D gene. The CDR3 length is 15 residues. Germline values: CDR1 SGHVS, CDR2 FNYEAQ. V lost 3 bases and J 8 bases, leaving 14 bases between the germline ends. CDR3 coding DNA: TGTGCCAGCAGCTTGGCAGCGGATGGGCATTCACCCCTCCACTTT. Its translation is CASSLAADGHSPLHF.

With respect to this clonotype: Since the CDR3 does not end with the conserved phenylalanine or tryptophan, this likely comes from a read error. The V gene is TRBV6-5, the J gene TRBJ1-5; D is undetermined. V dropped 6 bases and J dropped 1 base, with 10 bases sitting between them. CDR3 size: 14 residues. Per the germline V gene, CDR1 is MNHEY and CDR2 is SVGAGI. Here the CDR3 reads CASSPVGSNQPQHL. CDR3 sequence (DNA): TGTGCCAGCAGCCCAGTAGGCAGCAATCAGCCCCAGCATCTT.

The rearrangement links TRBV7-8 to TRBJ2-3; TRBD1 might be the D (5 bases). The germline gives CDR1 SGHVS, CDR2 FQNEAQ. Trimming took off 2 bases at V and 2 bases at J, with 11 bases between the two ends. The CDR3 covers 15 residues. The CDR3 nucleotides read TGTGCCAGCAGCTTATTGGGGCCATTCACAGATACGCAGTATTTT. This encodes CASSLLGPFTDTQYF.

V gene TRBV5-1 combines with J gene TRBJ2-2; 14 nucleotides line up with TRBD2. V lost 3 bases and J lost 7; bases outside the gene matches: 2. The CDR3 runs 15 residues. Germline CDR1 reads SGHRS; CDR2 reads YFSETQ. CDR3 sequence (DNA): TGCGCCAGCAGCTCGACTAGCGGGAGGGGCGGGGAGCTGTTTTTT. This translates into CASSSTSGRGGELFF.

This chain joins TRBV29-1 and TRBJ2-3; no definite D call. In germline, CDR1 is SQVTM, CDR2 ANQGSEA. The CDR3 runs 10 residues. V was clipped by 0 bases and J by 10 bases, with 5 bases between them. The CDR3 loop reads CSVEDRPQYF. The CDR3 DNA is TGCAGCGTTGAAGATCGCCCGCAGTATTTT.

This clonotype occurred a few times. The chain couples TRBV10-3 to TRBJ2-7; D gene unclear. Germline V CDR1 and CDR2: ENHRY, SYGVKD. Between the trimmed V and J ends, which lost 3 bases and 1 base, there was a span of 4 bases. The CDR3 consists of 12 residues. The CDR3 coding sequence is TGTGCCATCAGTGACAGTTCCTACGAGCAGTACTTC. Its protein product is CAISDSSYEQYF.

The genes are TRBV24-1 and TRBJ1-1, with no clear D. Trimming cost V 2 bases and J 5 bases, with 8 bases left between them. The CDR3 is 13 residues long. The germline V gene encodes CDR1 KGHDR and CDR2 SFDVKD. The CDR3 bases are TGTGCCACCAGTGATTCCTTGGGGACTGAAGCTTTCTTT. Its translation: CATSDSLGTEAFF.

In nucleotides, the CDR3 is TGTGCCAGCGGGGGAGCAGGGACAAGGGTGAATGGCTACACCTTC. The encoded protein is CASGGAGTRVNGYTF. The chain joins TRBV27 to TRBJ1-2; maybe TRBD1 (6 bases). Trimming left V 8 bases short and J 6 bases short, with 22 bases between. The CDR3 covers 15 residues. Per germline, CDR1 MNHEY and CDR2 SMNVEV (reference sequence).

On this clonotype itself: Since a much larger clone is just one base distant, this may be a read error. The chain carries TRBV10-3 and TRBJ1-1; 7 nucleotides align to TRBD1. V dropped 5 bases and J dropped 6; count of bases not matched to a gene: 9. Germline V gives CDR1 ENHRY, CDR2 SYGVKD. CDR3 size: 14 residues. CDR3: CAISLTGRGAEAFF. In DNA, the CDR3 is TGTGCCATCAGTCTGACAGGGAGGGGCGCTGAAGCTTTCTTT.

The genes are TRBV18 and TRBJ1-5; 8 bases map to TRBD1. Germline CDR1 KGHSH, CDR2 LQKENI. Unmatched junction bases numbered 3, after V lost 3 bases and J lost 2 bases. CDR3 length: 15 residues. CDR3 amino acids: CASSPKTGGNQPQHF. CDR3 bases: TGTGCCAGCTCACCCAAGACAGGGGGCAATCAGCCCCAGCATTTT. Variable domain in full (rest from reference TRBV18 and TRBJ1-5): NAGVMQNPRHLVRRRGQEARLRCSPMKGHSHVYWYRQLPEEGLKFMVYLQKENIIDESGMPKERFSAEFPKEGPSILRIQQVVRGDSAAYFCASSPKTGGNQPQHFGDGTRLSIL.

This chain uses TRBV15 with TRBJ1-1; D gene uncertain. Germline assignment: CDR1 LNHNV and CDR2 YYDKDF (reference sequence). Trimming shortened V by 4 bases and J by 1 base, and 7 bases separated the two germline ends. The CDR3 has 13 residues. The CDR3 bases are TGTGCCACCAGCATTCGAAGGAACACTGAAGCTTTCTTT. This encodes CATSIRRNTEAFF.

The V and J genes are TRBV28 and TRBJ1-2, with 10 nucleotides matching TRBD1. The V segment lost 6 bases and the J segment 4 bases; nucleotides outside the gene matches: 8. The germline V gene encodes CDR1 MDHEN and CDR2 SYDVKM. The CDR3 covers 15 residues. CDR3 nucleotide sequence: TGTGCCAGCAGACCGGGACAGGGGACCGTCTATGGCTACACCTTC. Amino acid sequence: CASRPGQGTVYGYTF.

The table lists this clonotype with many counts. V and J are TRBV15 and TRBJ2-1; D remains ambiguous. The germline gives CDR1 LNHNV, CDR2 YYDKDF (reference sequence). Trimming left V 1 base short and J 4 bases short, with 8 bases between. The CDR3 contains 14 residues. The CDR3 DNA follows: TGTGCCACCAGCAGAGGGGAACAGTACAATGAGCAGTTCTTC. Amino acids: CATSRGEQYNEQFF.

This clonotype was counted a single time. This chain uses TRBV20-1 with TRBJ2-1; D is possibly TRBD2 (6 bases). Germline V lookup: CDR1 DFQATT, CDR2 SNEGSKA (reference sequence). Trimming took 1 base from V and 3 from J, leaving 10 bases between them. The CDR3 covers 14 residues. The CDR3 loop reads CSARGVGGYNEQFF. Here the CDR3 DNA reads TGCAGTGCTAGAGGGGTCGGGGGCTACAATGAGCAGTTCTTC.